Detailed here is one T cell receptor beta chain. The record originates from a study of blood T cell repertoires in COVID-19. Across the whole study: COVID-19 samples from acute and convalescent phases originated in the United States, Italy and Spain. The cDNA or gDNA used as material had been derived from T cells, B-cell-depleted T cells, or PBMCs.

In the original workflow: Estimation of nucleated cell counts was performed using reference gene primer amplification. Measured with immunoSEQ multiplex PCR; TCRdb has only the in-frame clones, and not every one. For V, J and clone size, that table is used; D and trimming come from the DNA. Of roughly 99,000 clones listed, approximately 88% are singletons. The receptor was isolated from a man between 45 and 60 years old with active or convalescent COVID-19. Sample: peripheral blood.

This chain's CDR3 is CAWSLGTGSQPQHF. For the CDR3, the DNA is TGTGCCTGGAGTTTGGGGACAGGGAGTCAGCCCCAGCATTTT. The rearrangement joins TRBV30 to TRBJ1-5; TRBD1 aligns across 9 bases. Germline assignment: CDR1 GTSNPN and CDR2 SVGIG (reference sequence). The CDR3 is 14 amino acids. V gave up 2 bases and J gave up 6 bases; unmatched junction bases: 5. Looking up the rest from reference TRBV30 and TRBJ1-5 gives the full variable domain: SQTIHQWPATLVQPVGSPLSLECTVEGTSNPNLYWYRQAAGRGLQLLFYSVGIGQISSEVPQNLSASRPQDRQFILSSKKLLLSDSGFYLCAWSLGTGSQPQHFGDGTRLSIL.